The sequence of this T cell receptor beta chain was determined in a study of shared clonotypes between healthy human individuals. Looking at the study overall: Researchers assigned three CD4 naive, three CD4 memory, two CD8 naive and one CD8 memory plate to each donor.

Regarding the study as a whole: Few donors limited the genetic and exposure-history diversity represented.

This CDR3 contains 19 residues. This clone appeared a single time. Its matching antigen is unknown. Produced via immunoSEQ multiplex PCR; TCRdb's table is partial and in-frame only. Of about 120,000 clones listed, around two thirds were seen once; the top ten hold approximately 25%. The sample taken for sequencing was memory CD8+ T cells sorted from blood. Subset meaning: CD45RO+ cells pooled with CCR7-negative TemRA cells. The chain carries TRBV1 and TRBJ1-3. TRBV1 is annotated as a pseudogene. The sequence was collected from a woman aged 25-40 years in good health. The DNA for the CDR3 is TGCACCAGCAGCCAAGATCGGTGGTCAAAACGAATCGCCGGAAACACCATATATTTT. Amino acids: CTSSQDRWSKRIAGNTIYF.